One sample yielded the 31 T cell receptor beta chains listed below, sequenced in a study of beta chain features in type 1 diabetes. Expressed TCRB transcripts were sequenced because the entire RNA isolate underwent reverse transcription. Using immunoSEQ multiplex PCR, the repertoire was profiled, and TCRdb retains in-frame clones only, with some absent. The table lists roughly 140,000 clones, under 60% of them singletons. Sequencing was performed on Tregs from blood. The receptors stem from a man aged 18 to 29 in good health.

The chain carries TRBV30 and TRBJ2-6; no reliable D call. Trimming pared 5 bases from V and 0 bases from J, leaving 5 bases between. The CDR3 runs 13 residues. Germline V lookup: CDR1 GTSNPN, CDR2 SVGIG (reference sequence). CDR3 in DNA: TGTGCCTGGGGGCGCTCTGGGGCCAACGTCCTGACTTTC. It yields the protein CAWGRSGANVLTF.

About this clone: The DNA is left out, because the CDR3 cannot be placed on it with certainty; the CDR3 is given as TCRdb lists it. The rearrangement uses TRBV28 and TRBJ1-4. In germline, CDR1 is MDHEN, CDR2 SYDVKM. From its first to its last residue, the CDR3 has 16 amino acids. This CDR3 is CASSSSLGRRNEKLFF.

CDR3: CANQQDRDYGYTF. The CDR3 DNA reads as TGTGCCAATCAACAGGACAGGGACTATGGCTACACCTTC. V is TRBV2 and J is TRBJ1-2, with TRBD1 identical over 8 bases. The V gene end was trimmed by 10 bases and the J gene end by 3 bases; junction bases not matched to a gene: 7. The CDR3 covers 13 residues. In germline, CDR1 is SNHLY, CDR2 FYNNEI.

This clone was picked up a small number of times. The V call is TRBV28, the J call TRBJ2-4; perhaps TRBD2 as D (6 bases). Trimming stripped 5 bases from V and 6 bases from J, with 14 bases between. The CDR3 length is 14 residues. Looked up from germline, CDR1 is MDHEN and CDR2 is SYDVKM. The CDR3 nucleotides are TGTGCCAGCAGTGCGGGGCACACCCCAAACATTCAGTACTTC. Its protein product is CASSAGHTPNIQYF.

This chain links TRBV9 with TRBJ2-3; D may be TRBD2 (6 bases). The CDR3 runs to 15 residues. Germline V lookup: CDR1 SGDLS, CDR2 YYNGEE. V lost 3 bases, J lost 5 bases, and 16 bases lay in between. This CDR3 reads CASSDLRLVEDTQYF. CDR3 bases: TGTGCCAGCAGCGACTTGAGACTAGTCGAAGATACGCAGTATTTT.

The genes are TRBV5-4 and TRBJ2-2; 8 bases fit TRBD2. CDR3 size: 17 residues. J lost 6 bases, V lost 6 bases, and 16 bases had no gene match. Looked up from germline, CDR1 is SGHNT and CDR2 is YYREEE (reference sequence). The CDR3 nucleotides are TGTGCCAGCACCAAGGGCCCTCCGGGACTAGGAGCCGGGGAGCTGTTTTTT. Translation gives CASTKGPPGLGAGELFF.

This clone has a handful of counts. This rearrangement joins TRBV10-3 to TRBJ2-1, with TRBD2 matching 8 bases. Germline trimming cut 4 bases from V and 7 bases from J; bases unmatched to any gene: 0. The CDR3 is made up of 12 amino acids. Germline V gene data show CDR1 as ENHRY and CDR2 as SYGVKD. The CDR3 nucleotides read TGTGCCATCAGTGCGGGGGGGAATGAGCAGTTCTTC. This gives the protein CAISAGGNEQFF.

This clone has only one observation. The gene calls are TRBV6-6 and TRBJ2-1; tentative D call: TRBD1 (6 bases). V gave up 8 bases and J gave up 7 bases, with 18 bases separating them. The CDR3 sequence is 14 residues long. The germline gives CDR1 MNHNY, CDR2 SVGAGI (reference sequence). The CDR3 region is CASARAGVGNEQFF. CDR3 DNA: TGTGCCAGCGCTAGGGCAGGGGTCGGAAATGAGCAGTTCTTC.

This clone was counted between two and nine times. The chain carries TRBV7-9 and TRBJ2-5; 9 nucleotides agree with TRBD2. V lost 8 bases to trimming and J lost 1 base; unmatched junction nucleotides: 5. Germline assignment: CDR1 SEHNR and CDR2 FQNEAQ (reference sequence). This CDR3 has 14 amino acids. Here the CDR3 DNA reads TGTGCCAGCTTGGCTAGCGGGATCCAAGAGACCCAGTACTTC. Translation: CASLASGIQETQYF.

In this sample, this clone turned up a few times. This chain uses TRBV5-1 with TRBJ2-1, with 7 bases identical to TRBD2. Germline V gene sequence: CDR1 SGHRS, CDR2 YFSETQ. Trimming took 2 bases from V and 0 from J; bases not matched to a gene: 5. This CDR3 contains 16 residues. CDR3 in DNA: TGCGCCAGCAGCTTAAAGGGACTATTCTCCTACAATGAGCAGTTCTTC. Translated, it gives CASSLKGLFSYNEQFF.

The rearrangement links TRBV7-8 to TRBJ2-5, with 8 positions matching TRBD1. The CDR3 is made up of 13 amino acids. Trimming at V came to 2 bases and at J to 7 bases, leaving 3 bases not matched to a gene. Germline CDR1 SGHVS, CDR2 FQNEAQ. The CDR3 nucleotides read TGTGCCAGCAGCTTAAGTCAGGGGGCGACCCAGTACTTC. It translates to CASSLSQGATQYF. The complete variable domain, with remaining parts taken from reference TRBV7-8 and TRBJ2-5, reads GAGVSQSPRYKVAKRGQDVALRCDPISGHVSLFWYQQALGQGPEFLTYFQNEAQLDKSGLPSDRFFAERPEGSVSTLKIQRTQQEDSAVYLCASSLSQGATQYFGPGTRLLVL.

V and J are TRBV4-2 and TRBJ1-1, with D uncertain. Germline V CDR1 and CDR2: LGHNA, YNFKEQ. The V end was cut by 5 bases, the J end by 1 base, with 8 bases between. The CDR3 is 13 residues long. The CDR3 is CASSFIQNTEAFF. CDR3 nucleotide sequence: TGTGCCAGCAGCTTTATACAGAACACTGAAGCTTTCTTT.

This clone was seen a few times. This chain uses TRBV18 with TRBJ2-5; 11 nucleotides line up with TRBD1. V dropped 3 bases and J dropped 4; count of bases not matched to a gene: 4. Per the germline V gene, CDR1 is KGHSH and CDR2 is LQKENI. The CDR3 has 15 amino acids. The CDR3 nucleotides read TGTGCCAGCTCACCTGGACAGGGGGCGCGAGAGACCCAGTACTTC. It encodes CASSPGQGARETQYF.

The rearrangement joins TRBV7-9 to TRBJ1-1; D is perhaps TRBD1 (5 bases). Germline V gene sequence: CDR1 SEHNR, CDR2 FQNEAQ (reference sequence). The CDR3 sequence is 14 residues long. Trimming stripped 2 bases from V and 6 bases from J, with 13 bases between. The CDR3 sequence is CASSLWSGGSEAFF. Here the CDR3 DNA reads TGTGCCAGCAGCTTATGGTCCGGGGGGTCTGAAGCTTTCTTT.

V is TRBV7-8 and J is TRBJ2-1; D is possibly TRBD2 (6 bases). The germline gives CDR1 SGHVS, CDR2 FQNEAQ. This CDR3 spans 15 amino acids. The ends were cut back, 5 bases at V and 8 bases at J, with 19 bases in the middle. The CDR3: CASSAGTRVWDEQFF. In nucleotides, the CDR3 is TGTGCCAGCAGCGCCGGGACTCGAGTTTGGGATGAGCAGTTCTTC.

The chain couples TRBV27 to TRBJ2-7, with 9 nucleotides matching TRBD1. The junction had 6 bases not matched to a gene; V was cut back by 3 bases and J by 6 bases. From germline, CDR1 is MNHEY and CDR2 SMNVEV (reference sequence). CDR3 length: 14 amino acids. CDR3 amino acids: CASSFAGQGREQYF. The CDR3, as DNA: TGTGCCAGCAGTTTTGCGGGACAGGGTCGCGAGCAGTACTTC.

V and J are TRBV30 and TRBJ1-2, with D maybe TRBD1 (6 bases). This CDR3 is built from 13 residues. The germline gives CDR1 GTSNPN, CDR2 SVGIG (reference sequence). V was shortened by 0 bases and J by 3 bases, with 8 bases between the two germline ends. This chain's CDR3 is CAWSVDRYYGYTF. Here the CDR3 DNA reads TGTGCCTGGAGTGTCGACAGGTACTATGGCTACACCTTC.

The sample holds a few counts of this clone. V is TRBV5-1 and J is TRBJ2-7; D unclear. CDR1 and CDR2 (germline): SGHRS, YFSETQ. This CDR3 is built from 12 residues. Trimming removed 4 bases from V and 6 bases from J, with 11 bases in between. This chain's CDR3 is CASSAVAGEQYF. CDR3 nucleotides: TGCGCCAGCAGCGCCGTTGCCGGCGAGCAGTACTTC.

The CDR3 loop reads CSVLTGVRTDTQYF. The CDR3 DNA follows: TGCAGCGTCTTGACAGGGGTCCGCACAGATACGCAGTATTTT. V and J are TRBV29-1 and TRBJ2-3, with TRBD1 identical over 8 bases. Germline values: CDR1 SQVTM, CDR2 ANQGSEA. The CDR3 totals 14 residues. The V and J ends lost 6 bases and 1 base, in that order; junction bases with no gene match: 6.

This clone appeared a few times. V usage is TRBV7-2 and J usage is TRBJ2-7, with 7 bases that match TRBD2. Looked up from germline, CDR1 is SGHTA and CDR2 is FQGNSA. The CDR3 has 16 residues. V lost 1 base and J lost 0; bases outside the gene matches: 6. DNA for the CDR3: TGTGCCAGCAGCTTAGGTTCGCCTAGCGGCTCCTACGAGCAGTACTTC. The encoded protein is CASSLGSPSGSYEQYF.

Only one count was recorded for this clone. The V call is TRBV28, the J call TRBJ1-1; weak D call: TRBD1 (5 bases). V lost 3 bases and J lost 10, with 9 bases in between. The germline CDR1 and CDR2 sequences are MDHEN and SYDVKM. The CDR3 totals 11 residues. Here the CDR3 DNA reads TGTGCCAGCAGTTTCAGGGATAGAGCTTTCTTT. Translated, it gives CASSFRDRAFF. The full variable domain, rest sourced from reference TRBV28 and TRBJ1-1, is DVKVTQSSRYLVKRTGEKVFLECVQDMDHENMFWYRQDPGLGLRLIYFSYDVKMKEKGDIPEGYSVSREKKERFSLILESASTNQTSMYLCASSFRDRAFFGQGTRLTVV.

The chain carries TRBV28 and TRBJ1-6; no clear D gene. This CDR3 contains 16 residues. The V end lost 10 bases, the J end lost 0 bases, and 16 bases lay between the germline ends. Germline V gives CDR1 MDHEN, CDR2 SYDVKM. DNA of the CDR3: TGTGCCACTCAGGTCTCCCTAAGCTCCTATAATTCACCCCTCCACTTT. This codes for CATQVSLSSYNSPLHF.

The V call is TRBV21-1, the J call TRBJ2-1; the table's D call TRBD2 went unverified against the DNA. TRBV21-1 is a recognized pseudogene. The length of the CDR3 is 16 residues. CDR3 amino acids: CASSGGLAGGFFEQFF. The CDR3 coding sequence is TGTGCCAGCAGCGGGGGACTAGCGGGGGGGTTTTTTGAGCAGTTCTTC.

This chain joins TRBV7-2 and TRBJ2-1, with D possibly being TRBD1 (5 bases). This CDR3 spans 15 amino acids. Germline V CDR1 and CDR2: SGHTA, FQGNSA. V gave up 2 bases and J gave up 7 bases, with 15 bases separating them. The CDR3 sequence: CASSLWARVGNEQFF. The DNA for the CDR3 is TGTGCCAGCAGCTTATGGGCCAGGGTGGGAAATGAGCAGTTCTTC. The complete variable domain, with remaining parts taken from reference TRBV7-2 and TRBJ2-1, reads GAGVSQSPSNKVTEKGKDVELRCDPISGHTALYWYRQSLGQGLEFLIYFQGNSAPDKSGLPSDRFSAERTGGSVSTLTIQRTQQEDSAVYLCASSLWARVGNEQFFGPGTRLTVL.

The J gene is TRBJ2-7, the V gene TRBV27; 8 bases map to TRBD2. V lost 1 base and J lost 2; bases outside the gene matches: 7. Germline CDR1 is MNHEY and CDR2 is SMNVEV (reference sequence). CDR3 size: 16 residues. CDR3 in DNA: TGTGCCAGCAGTTTATTTCCCCGGGAGGGCCCCTACGAGCAGTACTTC. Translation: CASSLFPREGPYEQYF.

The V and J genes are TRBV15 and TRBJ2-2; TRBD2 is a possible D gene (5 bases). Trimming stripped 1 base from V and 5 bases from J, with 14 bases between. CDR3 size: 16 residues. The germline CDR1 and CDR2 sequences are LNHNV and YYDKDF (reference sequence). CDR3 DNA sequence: TGTGCCACCAGCAGAGTGGTTGGCAGGAGGACCGGGGAGCTGTTTTTT. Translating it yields CATSRVVGRRTGELFF.

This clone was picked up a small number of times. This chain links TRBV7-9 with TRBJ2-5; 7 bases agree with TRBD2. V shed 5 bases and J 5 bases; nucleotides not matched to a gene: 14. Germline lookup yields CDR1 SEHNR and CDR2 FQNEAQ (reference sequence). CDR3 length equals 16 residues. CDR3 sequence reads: CASSKSLAEPSETQYF. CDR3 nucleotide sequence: TGTGCCAGCAGCAAGTCCCTAGCGGAGCCCTCCGAGACCCAGTACTTC.

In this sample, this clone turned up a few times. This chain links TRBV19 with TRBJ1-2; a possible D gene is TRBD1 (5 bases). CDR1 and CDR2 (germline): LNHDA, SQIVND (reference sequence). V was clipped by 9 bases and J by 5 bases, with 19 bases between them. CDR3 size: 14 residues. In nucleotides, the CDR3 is TGTGCCAGCGCCCCAGGCAGGGTCTTTTATGGCTACACCTTC. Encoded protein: CASAPGRVFYGYTF. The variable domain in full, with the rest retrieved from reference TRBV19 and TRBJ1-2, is DGGITQSPKYLFRKEGQNVTLSCEQNLNHDAMYWYRQDPGQGLRLIYYSQIVNDFQKGDIAEGYSVSREKKESFPLTVTSAQKNPTAFYLCASAPGRVFYGYTFGSGTRLTVV.

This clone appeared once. CDR3 region: CASYTGQGTTGELFF. The CDR3 DNA reads as TGTGCCAGTTATACGGGACAGGGAACCACCGGGGAGCTGTTTTTT. V is TRBV19 and J is TRBJ2-2, with TRBD1 identical over 9 bases. Trimming removed 8 bases from V and 4 bases from J; junction bases left unmatched: 8. CDR3 size: 15 residues. Germline-derived CDR1 and CDR2 are LNHDA and SQIVND (reference sequence).

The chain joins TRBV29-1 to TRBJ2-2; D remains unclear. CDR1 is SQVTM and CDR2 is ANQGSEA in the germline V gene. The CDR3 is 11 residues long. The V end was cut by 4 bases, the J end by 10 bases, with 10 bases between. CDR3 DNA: TGCAGCGTTGGCGGTTCCGAGGAGCTGTTTTTT. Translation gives CSVGGSEELFF.

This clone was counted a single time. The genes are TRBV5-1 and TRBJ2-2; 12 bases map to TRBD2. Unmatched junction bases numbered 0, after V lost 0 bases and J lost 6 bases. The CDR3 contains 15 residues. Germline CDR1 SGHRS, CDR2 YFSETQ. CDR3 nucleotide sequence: TGCGCCAGCAGCTTGGGACTAGCGGGAGCCGGGGAGCTGTTTTTT. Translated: CASSLGLAGAGELFF. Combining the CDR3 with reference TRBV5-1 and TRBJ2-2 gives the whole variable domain KAGVTQTPRYLIKTRGQQVTLSCSPISGHRSVSWYQQTPGQGLQFLFEYFSETQRNKGNFPGRFSGRQFSNSRSEMNVSTLELGDSALYLCASSLGLAGAGELFFGEGSRLTVL.